These T cell receptor beta chains were read from a single sample in a study of shared clonotypes between healthy human individuals. Some clones are missing from TCRdb's copy, which holds only in-frame ones; the method was immunoSEQ multiplex PCR. The table records some 200,000 clones, 80% to 95% of them present only once. The sequenced material came from naive CD4+ T cells sorted from blood. The receptors come from a woman in her 30s in good health. CDR3s include the opening cysteine and the closing phenylalanine or tryptophan. D genes are given only for firm matches. Clone size is stated in some rows and not others, as once, few, many or a class when expanded.

j_call clone_size v_call d_call cdr3_aa cdr3_nt
TRBJ2-2 once TRBV7-8 . CASSLEFTGELFF TGTGCCAGCAGCTTAGAATTCACCGGGGAGCTGTTTTTT
TRBJ1-2 . TRBV7-9 . CASSLAGYGYTF TGTGCCAGCAGCTTGGCCGGCTATGGCTACACCTTC
TRBJ1-5 . TRBV28 TRBD1 CASSFYRGVFQSNQPQHF TGTGCCAGCAGTTTCTACAGGGGCGTTTTCCAGAGCAATCAGCCCCAGCATTTT
TRBJ2-7 . TRBV6-6 . CASSTYDKQYF TGTGCCAGCAGTACCTATGACAAGCAGTACTTC
TRBJ2-7 . TRBV19 TRBD2 CASSILGEGASGRFYEQYF TGTGCCAGTAGTATATTAGGTGAGGGGGCTAGCGGGAGATTCTACGAGCAGTACTTC
TRBJ2-1 . TRBV19 . CASNIAPGRPYNEQFF TGTGCCAGTAACATCGCTCCAGGTAGGCCTTACAATGAGCAGTTCTTC
TRBJ2-6 . TRBV30 . CALSTGSGANVLTF TGTGCCTTATCAACGGGGTCTGGGGCCAACGTCCTGACTTTC
TRBJ2-7 . TRBV6-1 TRBD2 CASSGLAVHYEQYF TGTGCCAGCAGTGGACTAGCGGTTCACTACGAGCAGTACTTC
TRBJ2-3 . TRBV18 . CASSPPTSTDTQYF TGTGCCAGCTCACCTCCGACTAGCACAGATACGCAGTATTTT
TRBJ2-1 . TRBV7-2 . CASSSEWDEQFF TGTGCCAGCAGCTCGGAATGGGATGAGCAGTTCTTC
TRBJ2-5 . TRBV11-2 . CASSLDGGQETQYF TGTGCCAGCAGCTTAGATGGGGGGCAAGAGACCCAGTACTTC
TRBJ1-1 . TRBV11-3 TRBD1 CASSLGQGADTEAFF TGTGCCAGCAGCTTGGGACAGGGCGCGGACACTGAAGCTTTCTTT
TRBJ1-3 . TRBV5-6 . CASSFITAADSGNTIYF TGTGCCAGCAGCTTCATCACGGCGGCGGACTCTGGAAACACCATATATTTT
TRBJ2-7 . TRBV7-2 . CASSLGYRYTTYEQYF TGTGCCAGCAGCCTGGGCTACCGGTACACTACCTACGAGCAGTACTTC